This paragraph covers one T cell receptor (beta chain) sequence. The repertoire was sequenced with immunoSEQ multiplex PCR; TCRdb's copy has only in-frame clones and lacks some. The table lists roughly 150,000 clones, about 89% of them singletons. In germline, CDR1 is DFQATT, CDR2 SNEGSKA (reference sequence). The germline V and J ends were trimmed by 3 bases and 7 bases, with 22 bases remaining between them. The CDR3 contains 15 residues. This specimen belongs to a study of control samples from healthy donors and cancer patients. The sequence came from a man between 25 and 39 years old in good health. V and J are TRBV20-1 and TRBJ2-7, with D perhaps TRBD2 (6 bases). The sample consisted of blood. This CDR3 is CSASAGLPRLWEQYF. CDR3 DNA: TGCAGTGCTAGTGCTGGACTACCGAGGTTGTGGGAGCAGTACTTC.